This is a list of T cell receptor beta chains from one sample in a study of T cells in Graves' hyperthyroidism and ophthalmopathy. TCRdb called the multiplex PCR reads again in MiXCR, with one record for every CDR3 protein. The sample holds about 570,000 distinct CDR3 sequences, about 15% seen once. Sequencing was carried out using blood. The receptors come from a woman aged 40 to 50 with Graves' hyperthyroidism. Each CDR3 is given with its conserved first and last residue. D genes are given only for firm matches. Some rows have no size entry. The others give once, few or many, or a class for an expanded clone.

>NA|TRBJ1-5|TRBV20-1|few
TGCAGTGCTAGATACGACGGGACCGCGAGCAATCAGCCCCAGCATTTT
CSARYDGTASNQPQHF
>TRBD2|TRBJ2-7|TRBV6-1|NA
TGTGCCAGCAGGGGGGGGAGTGGGGCTGGGAACGAGCAGTACTTC
CASRGGSGAGNEQYF
>TRBD1|TRBJ2-3|TRBV14|few
TGTGCCAGCAGCCAAGATCCACCCGTCCCGACAGGGTCAGATACGCAGTATTTT
CASSQDPPVPTGSDTQYF
>NA|TRBJ1-1|TRBV24-1|many
TGTGCCACCAGTGGCATTAATAGACAGACCATGAACACTGAAGCTTTCTTT
CATSGINRQTMNTEAFF
>NA|TRBJ2-3|TRBV20-1|few
TGCAGTGCTGGAGGAATCGGCACAGATACGCAGTATTTT
CSAGGIGTDTQYF
>NA|TRBJ1-5|TRBV4-2|few
TGTGCCAGCAGCCAAGATAAATTGCGGGCTTTCAATCAGCCCCAGCATTTT
CASSQDKLRAFNQPQHF
>TRBD1|TRBJ2-7|TRBV5-1|many
TGTGCCAGCAGTTGGGGACAGGGCTACGAGCAGTACTTC
CASSWGQGYEQYF
>NA|TRBJ1-5|TRBV5-1|many
TGCGCCAGCAGCTTGGGGGGGGCTGGCAATCAGCCCCAGCATTTT
CASSLGGAGNQPQHF
>TRBD2|TRBJ2-7|TRBV28|NA
TGTGCCAGCAGCCAAGGACTAGCGGGAGGGCCGAACGAGCAGTACTTC
CASSQGLAGGPNEQYF
>NA|TRBJ1-2|TRBV11-1|many
TGTGCCAGCAGCTTCCTACAGGGCCCTACTGGCTACACCTTC
CASSFLQGPTGYTF
>NA|TRBJ1-1|TRBV3-1|many
TGTGCCAGCAGCCCCGGTTTAACTGAAGCTTTCTTT
CASSPGLTEAFF
>NA|TRBJ2-1|TRBV9|NA
TGTGCCAGCAGCGTATCTAAGGGTTCCTACAATGAGCAGTTCTTC
CASSVSKGSYNEQFF
>TRBD1|TRBJ1-4|TRBV7-2|many
TGTGCCAGCAGCGCTTCCGGGACAGGGAGTGAAAAACTGTTTTTT
CASSASGTGSEKLFF
>NA|TRBJ1-2|TRBV28|many
TGTGCCAGCAGCGTGGGGGGGGAAGGCTACACCTTC
CASSVGGEGYTF
>NA|TRBJ2-2|TRBV7-9|many
TGTGCCAGCAGCTCCAATTCGGGGGCTAACACCGGGGAGCTGTTTTTT
CASSSNSGANTGELFF
>NA|TRBJ1-5|TRBV28|NA
TGTGCCAGCAGTTTAGTCAACGGGATACAGCCCCAGCATTTT
CASSLVNGIQPQHF
>NA|TRBJ1-1|TRBV5-1|many
TGCGCCAGCAGCTTGGAGCGGAGCACTGAAGCTTTCTTT
CASSLERSTEAFF
>NA|TRBJ2-2|TRBV5-1|many
TGCGCCAGCAGCTTGGGACAGTTGAACACCGGGGAGCTGTTTTTT
CASSLGQLNTGELFF
>TRBD1|TRBJ2-5|TRBV10-3|few
TGTGCCATCAGTGACTGGACAGGGGAAGAGACCCAGTACTTC
CAISDWTGEETQYF
>NA|TRBJ1-1|TRBV5-6|NA
TGTGCCAGCAGACATACCAACATCGGCTACACTGAAGCTTTCTTT
CASRHTNIGYTEAFF
>TRBD2|TRBJ2-7|TRBV30|many
TGTGCCTGGACTAGCGGGAGGGCCGAACACGAGCAGTACTTC
CAWTSGRAEHEQYF
>TRBD1|TRBJ2-7|TRBV30|NA
TGTGCCTGGCAGCCGGGACAGGCCTACGAGCAGTACTTC
CAWQPGQAYEQYF
>TRBD1|TRBJ1-4|TRBV20-1|few
TGCAGTGCTAGTGGTCCCGACAGGGAAGGTGAAAAACTGTTTTTT
CSASGPDREGEKLFF
>TRBD2|TRBJ2-2|TRBV19|few
TGTGCCAGTACCGAGCGGACTAGCGGGACTTGGACCGGGGAGCTGTTTTTT
CASTERTSGTWTGELFF
>NA|TRBJ1-1|TRBV28|many
TGTGCCACCATCGCCGTGGGGGCGAGCACTGAAGCTTTCTTT
CATIAVGASTEAFF
>NA|TRBJ1-1|TRBV2|many
TGTGCCAGCAGTAACCGTCAGAGGAACACTGAAGCTTTCTTT
CASSNRQRNTEAFF
>TRBD1|TRBJ1-2|TRBV7-9|NA
TGTGCCAGCAGCCCCTCAGGAGGGGGCAGGGAAGCCTACACCTTC
CASSPSGGGREAYTF
>TRBD1|TRBJ1-5|TRBV7-9|few
TGTGCCAGCAGTCAGGACAGGGAAAGCAATCAGCCCCAGCATTTT
CASSQDRESNQPQHF
>TRBD1|TRBJ1-4|TRBV27|many
TGTGCCAGTTCGCGGGACAGGGGTGAAAAACTGTTTTTT
CASSRDRGEKLFF
>NA|TRBJ2-1|TRBV27|many
TGTGCCAGCAAGGTGGGTTCGTACAATGAGCAGTTCTTC
CASKVGSYNEQFF
>NA|TRBJ1-3|TRBV28|many
TGTGCCAGCAGTTTGGGGTACGCTGGAAACACCATATATTTT
CASSLGYAGNTIYF
>NA|TRBJ1-1|TRBV12-5|many
TGTGCTAGTGGCCGGACGAACACTGAAGCTTTCTTT
CASGRTNTEAFF
>TRBD1|TRBJ2-7|TRBV12-5|many
TGTGCTAGTGGTTTTTCAGGGGGCTACGAGCAGTACTTC
CASGFSGGYEQYF
>TRBD2|TRBJ2-7|TRBV11-2|many
TGTGCCAGCAGCTTAATGGGACTACCCCAATCGGAGCAGTACTTC
CASSLMGLPQSEQYF
>NA|TRBJ2-2|TRBV9|NA
TGTGCCAGCAGCGTCCTACACGGACCCACCGGGGAGCTGTTTTTT
CASSVLHGPTGELFF
>TRBD2|TRBJ2-1|TRBV10-3|many
TGTGCCATCAGTGACCATAGCGGGATGAAGGGCAATGAGCAGTTCTTC
CAISDHSGMKGNEQFF